The 30 T cell receptor beta chains in this list originate from one sample, sequenced in a study of regulatory T cells in long-lasting Graves disease. As to time point: newly diagnosed GD, antithyroid drugs for less than 3 months. Isolated PBMC RNA provided the starting material for the TCR library. Construction of the TCR beta libraries employed iRepertoire HTBI primers in conjunction with Arm-PCR of CDR3 regions. TCRdb fed the multiplex PCR reads into MiXCR, producing one record per CDR3 protein. The sample contains roughly 500,000 distinct CDR3 sequences, around 13% of which appear only once. These same records also appear under a second study, on T cells in Graves' hyperthyroidism and ophthalmopathy.

This sample comprised peripheral blood mononuclear cells (PBMCs), obtained at new diagnosis, from a patient treated with antithyroid drugs. The receptors here all came from a woman aged 45-59 years with Graves disease.

This clonotype was seen a handful of times. A much larger clone lies a single base off, so this may be a read error. The chain uses TRBV28 and TRBJ2-5; D is perhaps TRBD1 (6 bases). The V gene's germline CDR1 is MDHEN and CDR2 SYDVKM. The CDR3 has 14 residues. The V end was cut by 5 bases, the J end by 11 bases, with 21 bases between. CDR3 DNA: TGTGCCAGCAGTCTAACGACAGGATTCAATGAGCAGTACTTC. It is translated as CASSLTTGFNEQYF.

This clonotype was seen repeatedly, ten times or more. The genes are TRBV5-1 and TRBJ2-1, with a tentative D call TRBD2 (5 bases). CDR1 and CDR2 from the germline V gene are SGHRS and YFSETQ. The CDR3 sequence is 15 residues long. Trimming cost V 2 bases and J 4 bases, with 13 bases left between them. CDR3 sequence reads: CASSLPFSGYNEQFF. For the CDR3, the DNA is TGCGCCAGCAGCTTACCCTTTTCGGGGTACAATGAGCAGTTCTTC.

The chain carries TRBV20-1 and TRBJ2-1; D may correspond to TRBD1 or TRBD2 (5 bases each). Germline CDR1 is DFQATT and CDR2 is SNEGSKA (reference sequence). The CDR3 sequence is 13 residues long. The V and J ends lost 4 bases and 10 bases respectively, with 17 bases between them. CDR3 sequence reads: CSAIGGVVFEQFF. CDR3 nucleotide sequence: TGCAGTGCTATTGGGGGTGTGGTTTTCGAGCAGTTCTTC.

This clonotype was picked up many times. V gene TRBV2 combines with J gene TRBJ2-7, with 9 bases identical to TRBD2. The CDR3 loop spans 14 amino acids. Germline V gives CDR1 SNHLY, CDR2 FYNNEI. The J segment lost 8 bases and the V segment lost 5 bases, leaving 10 bases of the junction unmatched. The CDR3 loop reads CASSLGLAGIQQYF. The DNA for the CDR3 is TGTGCCAGCAGTCTGGGACTAGCCGGGATACAGCAGTACTTC.

As concerns this clonotype: Possible read error: a much larger clone is one base away. CDR3 coding DNA: TGCGCCAGCAGCACCAATGAGGCGGGAGCCTACAATGAGCAGTTCTTC. It encodes CASSTNEAGAYNEQFF. The chain carries TRBV5-1 and TRBJ2-1; 7 bases match TRBD2. The CDR3 is 16 residues long. V was clipped by 4 bases and J by 2 bases; unmatched bases: 9. Germline CDR1 and CDR2: SGHRS and YFSETQ.

This clonotype was recorded many times. The rearrangement joins TRBV6-1 to TRBJ2-7; TRBD1 aligns across 10 bases. Trimming removed 10 bases from V and 6 bases from J; junction bases left unmatched: 15. The CDR3 has 15 amino acids. Germline values: CDR1 MNHNS, CDR2 SASEGT. The CDR3: CATEKTGGGMGEQYF. The CDR3 nucleotides read TGTGCCACCGAGAAGACAGGGGGCGGGATGGGCGAGCAGTACTTC.

Turning to this clonotype: Just one base apart from a much larger clone, this may be a read error. CDR3 amino acids: CASSGPETGISPLHF. The CDR3 DNA follows: TGTGCCAGCAGTGGACCCGAGACAGGGATTTCACCCCTCCACTTT. The chain is built from TRBV25-1 and TRBJ1-6, with 7 bases matching TRBD1. The germline CDR1 and CDR2 sequences are MGHDK and SYGVNS. V was pared by 4 bases and J by 9 bases, with 9 bases of the junction left unmatched. This CDR3 has 15 amino acids.

This chain connects TRBV28 to TRBJ1-3; D unclear. Per germline, CDR1 MDHEN and CDR2 SYDVKM. The CDR3 is 13 amino acids. Trimming took 6 bases from V and 4 from J, leaving 10 bases between them. Written as DNA, the CDR3 is TGTGCCAGCAGCCGAGACACGGGAAACACCATATATTTT. It encodes CASSRDTGNTIYF.

This clonotype was seen ten or more times. The chain couples TRBV6-5 to TRBJ2-5, with 7 bases aligning to TRBD2. The CDR3 has 16 residues. The V gene's germline CDR1 is MNHEY and CDR2 SVGAGI. Trimming removed 0 bases from V and 1 base from J; junction bases left unmatched: 5. CDR3 DNA: TGTGCCAGCAGTTACTCAGTCCTAGCGGCCCAAGAGACCCAGTACTTC. Residues: CASSYSVLAAQETQYF.

J is TRBJ2-1 and V is TRBV27; 8 bases align to TRBD2. V shed 4 bases, J shed 5 bases, and the junction held 19 bases outside the gene matches. The germline CDR1 and CDR2 sequences are MNHEY and SMNVEV (reference sequence). This CDR3 is built from 19 residues. CDR3 in DNA: TGTGCCAGCAGTTCCCCGGGGATAGCGGGATCCCCTGTCAACAATGAGCAGTTCTTC. It yields the protein CASSSPGIAGSPVNNEQFF.

The chain has TRBV28 and TRBJ2-7; D gene unclear. V lost 4 bases to trimming and J lost 2 bases, with 15 bases between them. CDR3 length: 15 residues. CDR1 MDHEN and CDR2 SYDVKM come from the germline V gene. The CDR3 here is CASSSSLLPPYEQYF. In DNA form, the CDR3 reads TGTGCCAGCAGTTCCTCGCTCCTCCCACCCTACGAGCAGTACTTC.

The table lists this clonotype with a few counts. The chain joins TRBV12-3 or TRBV12-4 to TRBJ2-2; D is uncertain. V was clipped by 6 bases and J by 2 bases, with 7 bases between them. The length of the CDR3 is 13 residues. CDR3 bases: TGTGCCAGCAGATGGAGAAACACCGGGGAGCTGTTTTTT. Translated: CASRWRNTGELFF.

In its sample, this clonotype was seen a few times. The rearrangement uses TRBV19 and TRBJ1-4; unclear D gene. CDR3 length equals 15 residues. V lost 4 bases to trimming and J lost 4 bases, with 13 bases between them. The germline gives CDR1 LNHDA, CDR2 SQIVND (reference sequence). The CDR3 is CASSTRAAGNEKLFF. The CDR3 DNA sequence: TGTGCCAGTAGTACCCGGGCAGCCGGTAATGAAAAACTGTTTTTT. The complete variable domain, with remaining parts taken from reference TRBV19 and TRBJ1-4, reads DGGITQSPKYLFRKEGQNVTLSCEQNLNHDAMYWYRQDPGQGLRLIYYSQIVNDFQKGDIAEGYSVSREKKESFPLTVTSAQKNPTAFYLCASSTRAAGNEKLFFGSGTQLSVL.

This clonotype has only a few counts. The J gene is TRBJ2-1, the V gene TRBV7-6; 7 positions agree with TRBD2. Germline V lookup: CDR1 SGHVS, CDR2 FNYEAQ. Trimming cost V 5 bases and J 4 bases; bases outside gene matches: 8. The CDR3 spans 15 residues. This CDR3 is CASSGWGLQYNEQFF. Here the CDR3 DNA reads TGTGCCAGCAGCGGTTGGGGACTACAATACAATGAGCAGTTCTTC.

There are many counts of this clonotype. The chain couples TRBV18 to TRBJ2-7, with 9 bases that match TRBD2. The V segment lost 3 bases and the J segment 1 base; nucleotides outside the gene matches: 4. The CDR3 contains 15 residues. Germline V CDR1 and CDR2: KGHSH, LQKENI. The CDR3 protein is CASSPHLAGSYEQYF. CDR3 DNA: TGTGCCAGCTCACCGCACCTAGCGGGATCCTACGAGCAGTACTTC.

The chain links TRBV19 to TRBJ2-2, with D tentatively TRBD2 (5 bases). Germline CDR1 reads LNHDA; CDR2 reads SQIVND (reference sequence). This CDR3 has 14 amino acids. The V end lost 7 bases, the J end lost 0 bases, and 9 bases lay between the germline ends. In DNA form, the CDR3 reads TGTGCCAGTACGGTCGGGGCGAACACCGGGGAGCTGTTTTTT. It encodes CASTVGANTGELFF.

This clonotype was seen at least ten times. The chain carries TRBV4-1 and TRBJ2-1; D perhaps matches TRBD1 (6 bases). Germline CDR1 is MGHRA and CDR2 is YSYEKL. The CDR3 is 17 residues long. With 1 base removed from V and 3 bases from J, the gap between germline ends came to 16 bases. The CDR3, as DNA: TGCGCCAGCAGCCAAGCCTCCCGGGGCAGGGGCTACAATGAGCAGTTCTTC. Its protein product is CASSQASRGRGYNEQFF.

This clonotype turned up a few times. The genes are TRBV14 and TRBJ2-1; D gene ambiguous. The CDR3 has 9 amino acids. From germline, CDR1 is SGHDN and CDR2 FVKESK. V dropped 4 bases and J dropped 12 bases, with 4 bases sitting between them. The DNA for the CDR3 is TGTGCCAGCAGCCGGTCGCAGTTCTTC. It yields the protein CASSRSQFF.

The chain combines TRBV5-1 with TRBJ2-1; 7 nucleotides match TRBD2. The V gene's germline CDR1 is SGHRS and CDR2 YFSETQ. Trimming removed 4 bases from V and 2 bases from J; junction bases left unmatched: 9. The length of the CDR3 is 16 residues. DNA of the CDR3: TGCGCCAGCAGCATCTGGGGGGGAAGAACCTACAATGAGCAGTTCTTC. It is translated as CASSIWGGRTYNEQFF.

This clonotype was seen ten or more times. V gene TRBV7-9 combines with J gene TRBJ2-7; D not certain. The germline gives CDR1 SEHNR, CDR2 FQNEAQ (reference sequence). The germline V and J ends were trimmed by 2 bases and 2 bases, with 7 bases remaining between them. The CDR3 spans 13 residues. The CDR3 is CASSLNYPYEQYF. The DNA of the CDR3 is TGTGCCAGCAGCTTAAACTACCCCTACGAGCAGTACTTC.

This clonotype was counted ten times or more. The chain employs TRBV6-2 or TRBV6-3 and TRBJ1-5, with TRBD1 matching over 12 bases. Trimming removed 7 bases from V and 6 bases from J; junction bases left unmatched: 13. The CDR3 has 17 residues. Germline CDR1 reads MNHEY; CDR2 reads SVGEGT. The CDR3 is CASKKGQGAIRTQPQHF. The CDR3 DNA sequence: TGTGCCAGCAAAAAGGGACAGGGGGCGATTAGGACTCAGCCCCAGCATTTT.

This clonotype has just a few counts. V usage is TRBV5-1 and J usage is TRBJ1-1; tentatively, D is TRBD1 (6 bases). This CDR3 comprises 14 residues. V gave up 0 bases and J gave up 10 bases, with 16 bases separating them. Germline CDR1 and CDR2: SGHRS and YFSETQ. The DNA for the CDR3 is TGCGCCAGCAGCTTGGGGGGGCGTGATCTAGGAGCTTTCTTT. It translates to CASSLGGRDLGAFF.

At least ten counts were recorded for this clonotype. This chain joins TRBV7-9 and TRBJ2-3; no firm D call. CDR3 length: 13 residues. V dropped 1 base and J dropped 2 bases, with 4 bases sitting between them. Germline V lookup: CDR1 SEHNR, CDR2 FQNEAQ (reference sequence). CDR3 nucleotide sequence: TGTGCCAGCAGCTTAGGTTACACAGATACGCAGTATTTT. Translating it yields CASSLGYTDTQYF.

This clonotype was seen many times. This chain links TRBV9 with TRBJ2-1; the D gene is possibly TRBD2 (6 bases). Looked up from germline, CDR1 is SGDLS and CDR2 is YYNGEE. CDR3 length: 13 residues. The V and J ends lost 2 bases and 6 bases respectively, with 9 bases between them. Here the CDR3 reads CASSVGEANEQFF. Written as DNA, the CDR3 is TGTGCCAGCAGCGTCGGGGAGGCCAATGAGCAGTTCTTC.

Comments on this clonotype: This sequence may be a read error, since a much larger clone differs from it by one base. The gene calls are TRBV6-1 and TRBJ2-3; 8 nucleotides line up with TRBD2. This CDR3 has 17 amino acids. Germline CDR1 MNHNS, CDR2 SASEGT. The CDR3 nucleotides read TGTGCCGGCAGTGTTAGCGGGACGGTAGGCGGAACAGATACGCAGTATTTT. Protein sequence: CAGSVSGTVGGTDTQYF.

This clonotype was detected many times. The V and J genes are TRBV6-1 and TRBJ2-2, with TRBD2 matching 8 bases. From germline, CDR1 is MNHNS and CDR2 SASEGT. The CDR3 is 16 amino acids. Unmatched junction bases numbered 11, after V lost 6 bases and J lost 5 bases. CDR3 region: CASRTPLSGRTGELFF. CDR3 DNA: TGTGCCAGCAGGACCCCTCTCAGCGGGAGAACCGGGGAGCTGTTTTTT.

This clonotype was counted at least ten times. The chain recombines TRBV12-3 or TRBV12-4 with TRBJ2-4, with 7 bases that match TRBD2. The CDR3 length is 17 residues. Germline trimming cut 5 bases from V and 0 bases from J; bases unmatched to any gene: 10. The CDR3 nucleotides are TGTGCCAGCAGTGCCGAAAGCGGGATGATAGCCAAAAACATTCAGTACTTC. Its protein is CASSAESGMIAKNIQYF.

This clonotype occurred many times. The CDR3 region has the DNA TGTGCCAGCAGCCCATCTAGCGGGGGTTACAATGAGCAGTTCTTC. Translation: CASSPSSGGYNEQFF. The chain is built from TRBV7-9 and TRBJ2-1; 10 nucleotides agree with TRBD2. Per germline, CDR1 SEHNR and CDR2 FQNEAQ (reference sequence). The junction had 5 bases not matched to a gene; V was cut back by 5 bases and J by 4 bases. CDR3 length: 15 amino acids.

This clonotype was seen more than once but under ten times. This chain connects TRBV29-1 to TRBJ2-3, with no clear D. From germline, CDR1 is SQVTM and CDR2 ANQGSEA. Trimming cost V 0 bases and J 0 bases, with 7 bases left between them. The CDR3 runs to 14 residues. The CDR3 DNA is TGCAGCGTTGAAGATCGTAGAAGCACAGATACGCAGTATTTT. It codes for CSVEDRRSTDTQYF.

This clonotype has at least ten counts. V usage is TRBV12-3 or TRBV12-4 and J usage is TRBJ2-3, with 8 nucleotides matching TRBD2. V lost 1 base to trimming and J lost 6 bases; unmatched junction nucleotides: 9. The CDR3 loop spans 16 amino acids. This CDR3 is CASSLGGGRTPDTQYF. DNA for the CDR3: TGTGCCAGCAGTTTAGGGGGCGGGAGGACCCCCGATACGCAGTATTTT.